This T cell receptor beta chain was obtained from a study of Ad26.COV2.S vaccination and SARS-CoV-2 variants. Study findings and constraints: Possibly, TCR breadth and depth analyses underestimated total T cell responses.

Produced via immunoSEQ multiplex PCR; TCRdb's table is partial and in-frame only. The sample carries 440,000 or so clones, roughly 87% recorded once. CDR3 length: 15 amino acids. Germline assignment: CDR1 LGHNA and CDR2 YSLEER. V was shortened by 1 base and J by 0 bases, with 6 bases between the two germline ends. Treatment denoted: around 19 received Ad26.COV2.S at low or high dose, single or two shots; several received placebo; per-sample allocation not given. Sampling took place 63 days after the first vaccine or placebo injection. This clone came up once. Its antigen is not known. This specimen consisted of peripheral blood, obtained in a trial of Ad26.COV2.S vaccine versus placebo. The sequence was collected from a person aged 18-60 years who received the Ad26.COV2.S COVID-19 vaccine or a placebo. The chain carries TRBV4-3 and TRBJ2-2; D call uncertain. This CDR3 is CASSQGGSNTGELFF. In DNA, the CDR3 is TGCGCCAGCAGCCAAGGGGGATCGAACACCGGGGAGCTGTTTTTT.